This T cell receptor beta chain was recorded in a study of glioma-infiltrating T cells after dendritic cell vaccination. The CDR3 totals 17 residues. Trimming removed 1 base from V and 4 bases from J; junction bases left unmatched: 8. CDR1 SGHTA and CDR2 FQGNSA come from the germline V gene. TCRB CDR3 was amplified from 2 ug genomic DNA or less. The primer mix had 60 V beta and 13 J beta primers. Measured with immunoSEQ multiplex PCR; TCRdb has only the in-frame clones, and not every one. This sample yields 100,000 or so clones, of which about 90% are seen a single time; around 2.6% belongs to the top ten. The time point is: after dendritic cell vaccination, including at tumor progression/relapse.

This receptor was taken from a human donor with glioblastoma. The chain is built from TRBV7-2 and TRBJ2-2, with TRBD2 identical over 8 bases. The sample consisted of blood, taken after dendritic cell vaccination. CDR3 sequence reads: CASSLVVASGRTGELFF. As DNA, the CDR3 is TGTGCCAGCAGCTTAGTTGTGGCTAGCGGGCGCACCGGGGAGCTGTTTTTT.